The present T cell receptor (beta chain) was sequenced within a study of CD8 T cells in ankylosing spondylitis. Findings of the study overall: For ankylosing spondylitis blood, a TCR beta motif of 7 or 8 highly homologous variants appeared characteristic.

Germline CDR1 SGHRS, CDR2 YFSETQ. This CDR3 has 16 residues. V gave up 0 bases and J gave up 0 bases, with 10 bases separating them. A single record per CDR3 protein comes from TCRdb applying MiXCR to the 5' RACE reads. This sample has 750,000 to 850,000 distinct CDR3 sequences, with about 12% found just once. As concerns this clonotype: Its specificity is not known.

The V gene is TRBV5-1, the J gene TRBJ1-3, with D possibly being TRBD1 (6 bases). The sequence came from a male donor with ankylosing spondylitis. The sequencing sample was made of blood, either unsorted or a sorted T cell fraction (not recorded which). The CDR3 coding sequence is TGCGCCAGCAGCTTGGAACCAGGGGACTCTGGAAACACCATATATTTT. Its translation: CASSLEPGDSGNTIYF. Based on the CDR3 plus reference TRBV5-1 and TRBJ1-3, the full variable domain is KAGVTQTPRYLIKTRGQQVTLSCSPISGHRSVSWYQQTPGQGLQFLFEYFSETQRNKGNFPGRFSGRQFSNSRSEMNVSTLELGDSALYLCASSLEPGDSGNTIYFGEGSWLTVV.